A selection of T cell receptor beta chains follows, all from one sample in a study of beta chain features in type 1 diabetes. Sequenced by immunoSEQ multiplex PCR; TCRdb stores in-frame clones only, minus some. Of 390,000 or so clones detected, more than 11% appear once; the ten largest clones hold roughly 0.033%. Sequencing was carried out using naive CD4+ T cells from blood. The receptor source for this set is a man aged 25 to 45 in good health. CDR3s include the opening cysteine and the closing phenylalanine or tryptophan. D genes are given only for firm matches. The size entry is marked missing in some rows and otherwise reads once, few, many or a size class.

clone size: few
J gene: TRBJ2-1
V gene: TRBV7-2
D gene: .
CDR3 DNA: TGTGCCAGCAGCTTAGATTCACTAGCTACCTACAATGAGCAGTTCTTC
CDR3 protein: CASSLDSLATYNEQFF

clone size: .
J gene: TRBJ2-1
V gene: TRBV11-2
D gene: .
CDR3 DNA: TGTGCCAGCCGTATAAAACCCTACAATGAGCAGTTCTTC
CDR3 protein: CASRIKPYNEQFF

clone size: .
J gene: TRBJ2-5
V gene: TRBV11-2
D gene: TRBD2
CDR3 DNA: TGTGCCAGCAGCTTCCCGACTAGCGGGCCACAAGAGACCCAGTACTTC
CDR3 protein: CASSFPTSGPQETQYF

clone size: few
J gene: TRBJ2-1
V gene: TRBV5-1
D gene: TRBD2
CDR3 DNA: TGCGCCAGCAGCTTAGAGACTAGCGGCTACAATGAGCAGTTCTTC
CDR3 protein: CASSLETSGYNEQFF

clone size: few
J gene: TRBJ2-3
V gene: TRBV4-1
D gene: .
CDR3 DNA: TGCGCCAGCAGCCGAATTGGTAGCACAGATACGCAGTATTTT
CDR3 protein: CASSRIGSTDTQYF

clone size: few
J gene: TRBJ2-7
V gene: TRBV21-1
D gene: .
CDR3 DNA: TGTGCCAGCAGCAAACGGAGACTCATCCTCACCTACGAGCAGTACTTC
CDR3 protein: CASSKRRLILTYEQYF

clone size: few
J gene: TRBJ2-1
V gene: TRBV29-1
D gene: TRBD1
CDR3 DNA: TGCAGCGTCCTACAGGGGGTCTCCTACAATGAGCAGTTCTTC
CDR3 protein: CSVLQGVSYNEQFF

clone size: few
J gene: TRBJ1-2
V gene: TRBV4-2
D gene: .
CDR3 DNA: TGTGCCAGCAGCCAAGGGCTGTCAGACAACACCTTC
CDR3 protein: CASSQGLSDNTF

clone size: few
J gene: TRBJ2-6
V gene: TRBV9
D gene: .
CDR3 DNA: TGTGCCAGCAGCGTAGGATTCCCTGGGGCCAACGTCCTGACTTTC
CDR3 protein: CASSVGFPGANVLTF

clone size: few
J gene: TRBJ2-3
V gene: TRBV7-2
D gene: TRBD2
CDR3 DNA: TGTGCCAGCAGCTCCCTGGTCCGGGGGGCGCAGTATTTT
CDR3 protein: CASSSLVRGAQYF

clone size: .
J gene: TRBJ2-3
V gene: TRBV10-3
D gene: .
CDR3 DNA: TGTGCCATCAGTGTAGATACGCAGTATTTT
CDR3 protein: CAISVDTQYF

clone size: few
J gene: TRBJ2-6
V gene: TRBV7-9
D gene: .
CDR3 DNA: TGTGCCAGCAGCTTAGAGGGACTGTACTCTGGGGCCAACGTCCTGACTTTC
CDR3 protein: CASSLEGLYSGANVLTF

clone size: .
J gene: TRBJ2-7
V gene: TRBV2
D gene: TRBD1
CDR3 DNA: TGTGCCAGCAGTCATCGTCAGGGGGCCTACGAGCAGTACTTC
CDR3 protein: CASSHRQGAYEQYF

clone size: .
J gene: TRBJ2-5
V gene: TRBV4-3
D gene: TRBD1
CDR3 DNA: TGCGCCAGCAGCCAAGATACGACAGGGAAAGGAGAGACCCAGTACTTC
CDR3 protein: CASSQDTTGKGETQYF

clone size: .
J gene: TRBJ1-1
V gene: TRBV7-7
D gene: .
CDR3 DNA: TGTGCCCTCATATTTTCGGACGTTAACACTGAAGCTTTCTTT
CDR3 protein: CALIFSDVNTEAFF

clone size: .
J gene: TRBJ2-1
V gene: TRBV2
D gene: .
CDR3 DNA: TGTGCCACACTACCAAACGGGACCCCTGTGGGTGAGCAGTTCTTC
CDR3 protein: CATLPNGTPVGEQFF

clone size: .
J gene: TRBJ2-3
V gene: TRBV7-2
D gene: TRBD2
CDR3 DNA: TGTGCCAGCAGCTTATCAGTAGCGGGGGGGCACACAGATACGCAGTATTTT
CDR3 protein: CASSLSVAGGHTDTQYF

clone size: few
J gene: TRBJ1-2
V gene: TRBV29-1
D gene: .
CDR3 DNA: TGCAGCGTTGAAGAGGGTGGCTACACCTTC
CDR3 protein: CSVEEGGYTF

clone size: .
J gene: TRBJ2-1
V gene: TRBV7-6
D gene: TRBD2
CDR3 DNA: TGTGCCAGCAGCTTAGGGACTAGCTCTCGGGTCTACAATGAGCAGTTCTTC
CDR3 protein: CASSLGTSSRVYNEQFF

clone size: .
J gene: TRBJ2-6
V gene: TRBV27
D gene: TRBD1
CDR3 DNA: TGTGCCAGCAGCCCTAGTCGGGACAGGACTCACTCTGGGGCCAACGTCCTGACTTTC
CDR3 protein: CASSPSRDRTHSGANVLTF

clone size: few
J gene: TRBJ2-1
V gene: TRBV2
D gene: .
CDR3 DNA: TGTGCCAGCAGAGCCCGGGTGTCTAGCGATGAGCAGTTCTTC
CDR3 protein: CASRARVSSDEQFF

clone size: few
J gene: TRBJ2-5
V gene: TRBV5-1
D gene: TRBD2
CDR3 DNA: TGCGCCAGCAGCTCGGTAGCGGGGGGCCAAGAGACCCAGTACTTC
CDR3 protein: CASSSVAGGQETQYF

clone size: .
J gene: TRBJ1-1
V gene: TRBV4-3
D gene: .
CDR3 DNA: TGCGCCAGCAGCCAAGATCATTGGGGGTCCAGCACTGAAGCTTTCTTT
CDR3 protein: CASSQDHWGSSTEAFF

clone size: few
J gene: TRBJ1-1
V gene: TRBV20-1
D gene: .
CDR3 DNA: TGCAGTGCCCTGAAAAACACTGAAGCTTTCTTT
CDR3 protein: CSALKNTEAFF

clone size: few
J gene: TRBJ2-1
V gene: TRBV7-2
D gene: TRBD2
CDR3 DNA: TGTGCCAGCAGCCCCCCGACTAGCGGGAATGAGCAGTTCTTC
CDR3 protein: CASSPPTSGNEQFF

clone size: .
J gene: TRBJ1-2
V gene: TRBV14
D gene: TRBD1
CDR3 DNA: TGTGCCAGCAGCCACCGGGACAGCTATGGCTACACCTTC
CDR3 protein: CASSHRDSYGYTF

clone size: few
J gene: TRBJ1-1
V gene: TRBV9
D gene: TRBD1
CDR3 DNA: TGTGCCAGCAGCGACTCCGGGACAGTGAACACTGAAGCTTTCTTT
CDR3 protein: CASSDSGTVNTEAFF

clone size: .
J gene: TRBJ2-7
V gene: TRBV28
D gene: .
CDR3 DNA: TGTGCCAGCAAAGCACCCGGGACGGACGAGCAGTACTTC
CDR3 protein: CASKAPGTDEQYF

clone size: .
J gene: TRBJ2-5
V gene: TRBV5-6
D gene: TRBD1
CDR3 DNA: TGTGCCAGCAGCCCATTTGGACAGGGTGGAGAGACCCAGTACTTC
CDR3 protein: CASSPFGQGGETQYF

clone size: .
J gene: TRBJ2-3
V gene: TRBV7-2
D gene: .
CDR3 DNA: TGTGCCAGCAATCTGAGACTCCGAGGAGATACGCAGTATTTT
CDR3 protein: CASNLRLRGDTQYF

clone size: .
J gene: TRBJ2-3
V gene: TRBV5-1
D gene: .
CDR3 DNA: TGCGCCAGCAGCTTGGCCGGGTCTCCAGATACGCAGTATTTT
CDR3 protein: CASSLAGSPDTQYF

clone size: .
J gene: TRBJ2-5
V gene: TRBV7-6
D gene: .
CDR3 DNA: TGTGCCAGCACTGCAGCGATAGGGGAGACCCAGTACTTC
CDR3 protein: CASTAAIGETQYF

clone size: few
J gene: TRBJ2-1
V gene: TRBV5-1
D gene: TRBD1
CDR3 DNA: TGCGCCAGCAGCTTGGAACAGGGGGCTTTGAATGAGCAGTTCTTC
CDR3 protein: CASSLEQGALNEQFF

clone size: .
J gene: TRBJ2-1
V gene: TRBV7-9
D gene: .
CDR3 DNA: TGTGCCAGCAGTAATTACAGGGAACATGAGCAGTTCTTC
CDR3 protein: CASSNYREHEQFF

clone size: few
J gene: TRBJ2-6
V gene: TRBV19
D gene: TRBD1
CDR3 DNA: TGTGCCAGTAGTGGATACAGGGGGTCCGGGGCCAACGTCCTGACTTTC
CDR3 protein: CASSGYRGSGANVLTF

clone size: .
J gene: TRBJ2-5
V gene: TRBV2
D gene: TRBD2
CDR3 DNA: TGTGCCACCACTCGGTTTGCGGGGGGTCCCCAAGAGACCCAGTACTTC
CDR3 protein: CATTRFAGGPQETQYF

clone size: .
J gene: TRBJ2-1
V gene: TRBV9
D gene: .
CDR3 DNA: TGTGCCAGCAGCGCCACAGGTCTAATTGGATTGGTTGAGCAGTTCTTC
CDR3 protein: CASSATGLIGLVEQFF

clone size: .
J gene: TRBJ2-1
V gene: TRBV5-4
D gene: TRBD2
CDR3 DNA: TGTGCCAGCAGCTTGATAGCGGGGGGCAATGAGCAGTTCTTC
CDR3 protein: CASSLIAGGNEQFF

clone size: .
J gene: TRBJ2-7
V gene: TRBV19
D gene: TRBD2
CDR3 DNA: TGTGCCAGTAGTACTAAGCGGGGGGGACCCTACGAGCAGTACTTC
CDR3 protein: CASSTKRGGPYEQYF

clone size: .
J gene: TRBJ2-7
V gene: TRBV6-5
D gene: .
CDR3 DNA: TGTGCCAGCAGTTACCACAGACAGGAGTTCGGCGAGCAGTACTTC
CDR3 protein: CASSYHRQEFGEQYF

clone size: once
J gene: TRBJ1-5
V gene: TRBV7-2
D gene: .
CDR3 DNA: TGTGCCAGCAGCTTCCAGGTTGGCAATCAGCCCCAGCATTTT
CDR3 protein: CASSFQVGNQPQHF

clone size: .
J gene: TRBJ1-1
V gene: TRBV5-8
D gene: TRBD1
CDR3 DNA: TGTGCCAGCGCCAGCCCCATCAGGGGGGACACTGAAGCTTTCTTT
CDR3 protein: CASASPIRGDTEAFF

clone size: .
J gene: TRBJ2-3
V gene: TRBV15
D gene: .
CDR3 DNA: TGTGCCACCAGCGCAATTACAGGGATAGTAGGAGATACGCAGTATTTT
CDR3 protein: CATSAITGIVGDTQYF

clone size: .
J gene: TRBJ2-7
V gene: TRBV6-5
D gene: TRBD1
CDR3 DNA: TGTGCCAGCAGCCACGGGACAGGCCCCTACGAGCAGTACTTC
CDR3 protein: CASSHGTGPYEQYF

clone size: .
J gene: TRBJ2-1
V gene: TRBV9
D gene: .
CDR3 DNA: TGTGCCAGCAGCGTAGACAGCTCCTACAATGAGCAGTTCTTC
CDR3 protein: CASSVDSSYNEQFF

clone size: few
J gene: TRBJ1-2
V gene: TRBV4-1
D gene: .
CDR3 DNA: TGCGCCAGCAGCCAAGATGGTAGATATGGCTACACCTTC
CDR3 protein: CASSQDGRYGYTF

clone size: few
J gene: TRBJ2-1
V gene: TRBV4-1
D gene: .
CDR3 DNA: TGCGCCAGCAGTCAAGGGACCCGCGGGACCTACAATGAGCAGTTCTTC
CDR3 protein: CASSQGTRGTYNEQFF